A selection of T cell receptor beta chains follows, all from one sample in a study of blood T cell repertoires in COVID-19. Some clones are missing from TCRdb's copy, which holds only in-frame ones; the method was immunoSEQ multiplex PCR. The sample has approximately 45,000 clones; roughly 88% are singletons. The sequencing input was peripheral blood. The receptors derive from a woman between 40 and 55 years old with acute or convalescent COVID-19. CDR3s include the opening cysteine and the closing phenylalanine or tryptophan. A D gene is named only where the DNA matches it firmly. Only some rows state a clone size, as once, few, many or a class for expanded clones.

CASSPVAGGRQFF	TGTGCCAGCAGCCCCGTGGCGGGAGGGCGGCAGTTCTTC	TRBJ2-1	TRBV11-3	TRBD2	NA
CASSELGNTEAFF	TGTGCCAGCAGTGAACTAGGGAACACTGAAGCTTTCTTT	TRBJ1-1	TRBV2	NA	NA
CASSLEGPIPMEQYF	TGTGCCAGCAGTTTGGAGGGACCTATTCCGATGGAGCAGTACTTC	TRBJ2-7	TRBV7-8	NA	NA
CASSLSAGNTEAFF	TGTGCCAGCAGCTTAAGCGCTGGGAACACTGAAGCTTTCTTT	TRBJ1-1	TRBV13	NA	NA
CASSLEGRSSGNYEQYF	TGTGCCAGCAGCTTAGAAGGTCGTTCTAGCGGGAACTACGAGCAGTACTTC	TRBJ2-7	TRBV7-9	TRBD2	once
CASSEYGGYGYTF	TGTGCCAGCAGTGAATATGGAGGCTATGGCTACACCTTC	TRBJ1-2	TRBV25-1	NA	NA
CASSLSPDTGYEQYF	TGTGCCAGCAGCTTGTCGCCGGACACGGGCTACGAGCAGTACTTC	TRBJ2-7	TRBV5-6	NA	NA
CASSQYRVFHEQYF	TGTGCCAGCAGCCAATACAGGGTTTTTCACGAGCAGTACTTC	TRBJ2-7	TRBV14	NA	NA
CASSIPMGGADGYTF	TGTGCCAGCAGCATACCTATGGGGGGGGCGGACGGCTACACCTTC	TRBJ1-2	TRBV11-2	NA	NA
CAWKIHSGGYTF	TGTGCCTGGAAGATCCATTCGGGTGGCTACACCTTC	TRBJ1-2	TRBV30	NA	NA
CASSFDDQGNTEAFF	TGTGCCAGCAGTTTCGACGACCAGGGGAACACTGAAGCTTTCTTT	TRBJ1-1	TRBV6-5	NA	NA
CASSSEGLNTEAFF	TGCGCCAGCAGCTCAGAGGGCCTGAACACTGAAGCTTTCTTT	TRBJ1-1	TRBV5-1	NA	NA
CASRRGVGTDTQYF	TGTGCCAGCAGGCGGGGGGTGGGCACAGATACGCAGTATTTT	TRBJ2-3	TRBV27	TRBD2	NA
CASSQGHSLFDTQYF	TGCGCCAGCAGCCAAGGGCACAGCTTATTTGATACGCAGTATTTT	TRBJ2-3	TRBV4-1	NA	NA